This TCR beta chain emerged from a study of blood T cells in healthy people across ages. This clonotype was detected only a few times. Its antigen is not known. Primers used in a second PCR of about 6 to 12 cycles were a sample-barcoded 5' primer and a J-beta primer mix. TCRdb independently ran MiXCR on the 5' RACE reads; one entry per CDR3 protein. The sample yields 2 million or so distinct CDR3 sequences, around half seen once. Points from the study as a whole: Any changes in expanded clonotypes were possibly confounded, as donor CMV status remained unknown. More naive CD4+ cells and higher diversity marked long-lived donors relative to aged donors.

The sample was blood. The clonotype originates from a woman in her forties in good health.

CDR3 DNA sequence: TGCAGCGTTTCGTCGGCCCAGCCCCAGCATTTT. Residues: CSVSSAQPQHF. This chain uses TRBV29-1 with TRBJ1-5; D remains unclear. V lost 5 bases to trimming and J lost 7 bases, with 9 bases between them. The CDR3 length is 11 residues. Germline V gives CDR1 SQVTM, CDR2 ANQGSEA.